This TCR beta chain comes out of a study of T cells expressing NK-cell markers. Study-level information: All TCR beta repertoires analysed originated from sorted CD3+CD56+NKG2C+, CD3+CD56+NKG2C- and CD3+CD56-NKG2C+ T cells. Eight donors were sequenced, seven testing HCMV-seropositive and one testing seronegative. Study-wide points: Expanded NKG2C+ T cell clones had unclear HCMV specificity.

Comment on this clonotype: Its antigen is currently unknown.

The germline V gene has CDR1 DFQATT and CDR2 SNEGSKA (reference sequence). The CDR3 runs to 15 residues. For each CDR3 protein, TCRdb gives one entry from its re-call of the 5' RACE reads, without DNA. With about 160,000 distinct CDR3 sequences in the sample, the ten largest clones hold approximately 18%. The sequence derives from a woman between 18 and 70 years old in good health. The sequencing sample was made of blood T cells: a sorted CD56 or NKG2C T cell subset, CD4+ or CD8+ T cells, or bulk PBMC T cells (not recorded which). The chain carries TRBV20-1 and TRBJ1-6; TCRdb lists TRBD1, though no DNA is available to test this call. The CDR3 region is CSARDRDRGNSPLHF.